The 21 T cell receptor beta chains reported below all come from one sample, sequenced in a study of T cell responses to AZD1222 COVID-19 vaccine. The assay was immunoSEQ multiplex PCR, and TCRdb's table has in-frame clones only and misses some. This sample has approximately 160,000 clones, with 85% to 95% found just once. Sequenced here: peripheral blood, sampled on day 0 of AZD1222 vaccination. These TCRs come from an adult in good health.

This chain uses TRBV5-1 with TRBJ2-3; D is unclear. V was trimmed by 0 bases and J by 4 bases, leaving 12 bases between them. This CDR3 contains 15 residues. Germline values: CDR1 SGHRS, CDR2 YFSETQ. This CDR3 is CASSLESRPSDTQYF. CDR3 bases: TGCGCCAGCAGCTTGGAGTCCAGACCTTCAGATACGCAGTATTTT.

The chain links TRBV7-9 to TRBJ1-5, with 7 nucleotides matching TRBD1. The CDR3 spans 15 residues. With V trimmed by 3 bases and J by 5 bases, 7 bases remained unmatched. Germline lookup yields CDR1 SEHNR and CDR2 FQNEAQ (reference sequence). The CDR3 reads CASSFEGGWDQPQHF. The CDR3 DNA reads TGTGCCAGCAGCTTTGAAGGGGGCTGGGATCAGCCCCAGCATTTT.

V usage is TRBV10-3 and J usage is TRBJ2-3; TRBD2 agrees at 9 bases. This CDR3 comprises 14 residues. CDR1 and CDR2 from the germline V gene are ENHRY and SYGVKD. With 7 bases clipped from V and 6 bases from J, the junction kept 8 bases outside the gene matches. CDR3 nucleotide sequence: TGTGCCATCAACCCGTCGCTAGCGGGGGATACGCAGTATTTT. Its translation: CAINPSLAGDTQYF.

The V gene is TRBV28, the J gene TRBJ1-5; the match to TRBD1 covers 7 bases. V shed 3 bases, J shed 3 bases, and the junction held 5 bases outside the gene matches. Germline CDR1 reads MDHEN; CDR2 reads SYDVKM. The CDR3 totals 15 residues. CDR3 bases: TGTGCCAGCAGTTTTAGACAGGGTTTCAATCAGCCCCAGCATTTT. Its protein is CASSFRQGFNQPQHF.

The J gene is TRBJ1-2, the V gene TRBV6-5; D is possibly TRBD1 (6 bases). CDR1 is MNHEY and CDR2 is SVGAGI in the germline V gene. Trimming took 8 bases from V and 5 from J, leaving 18 bases between them. The CDR3 is 14 residues long. The CDR3, as DNA: TGTGCCAGCGGAAACCTGTACAGGGATTATGGCTACACCTTC. It codes for CASGNLYRDYGYTF.

The chain combines TRBV20-1 with TRBJ1-1; D is unresolved. Germline V gene data show CDR1 as DFQATT and CDR2 as SNEGSKA (reference sequence). The CDR3 sequence is 14 residues long. V shed 3 bases and J shed 1 base, with 12 bases lying between them. For the CDR3, the DNA is TGCAGTGCTAGTAGTCCTTTAGGGAACACTGAAGCTTTCTTT. This translates into CSASSPLGNTEAFF.

This rearrangement joins TRBV10-3 to TRBJ1-1; D gene ambiguous. V was trimmed by 2 bases and J by 6 bases, leaving 10 bases between them. CDR1 is ENHRY, CDR2 SYGVKD, per germline. This CDR3 is built from 13 residues. The CDR3 DNA reads TGTGCCATCAGTGAGGGCCCGGTTTCTGAAGCTTTCTTT. Its protein is CAISEGPVSEAFF.

The rearrangement links TRBV2 to TRBJ1-2; 9 nucleotides align to TRBD1. The CDR3 has 15 residues. Trimming at V came to 8 bases and at J to 7 bases, leaving 14 bases not matched to a gene. CDR1 SNHLY and CDR2 FYNNEI come from the germline V gene. The CDR3 here is CASLLGGTGTAGYTF. CDR3 nucleotides: TGTGCCAGCTTGTTAGGAGGGACAGGGACAGCTGGCTACACCTTC.

The gene calls are TRBV28 and TRBJ2-7; no clear D. This CDR3 comprises 14 residues. The germline gives CDR1 MDHEN, CDR2 SYDVKM. V gave up 5 bases and J gave up 3 bases, with 14 bases separating them. CDR3 protein: CASSLATSFYEQYF. In nucleotides, the CDR3 is TGTGCCAGCAGTCTTGCAACCTCCTTCTACGAGCAGTACTTC.

The CDR3 bases are TGCGCCAGTTCAACAGGGGACCCTAGCAATCAGCCCCAGCATTTT. The encoded protein is CASSTGDPSNQPQHF. V is TRBV5-1 and J is TRBJ1-5, with TRBD1 matching over 7 bases. CDR1 and CDR2 (germline): SGHRS, YFSETQ. This CDR3 is built from 15 residues. The trim removed 8 bases at V and 0 bases at J, leaving 8 bases unmatched.

V gene TRBV9 combines with J gene TRBJ1-6; TRBD1 aligns across 7 bases. The CDR3 loop spans 17 amino acids. Trimming took 4 bases from V and 0 from J; bases not matched to a gene: 7. The germline gives CDR1 SGDLS, CDR2 YYNGEE. The CDR3 loop reads CASSPRGGNSYNSPLHF. The CDR3 region has the DNA TGTGCCAGCAGCCCGAGAGGGGGCAACTCCTATAATTCACCCCTCCACTTT. The variable domain in full, completed from reference TRBV9 and TRBJ1-6, reads DSGVTQTPKHLITATGQRVTLRCSPRSGDLSVYWYQQSLDQGLQFLIQYYNGEERAKGNILERFSAQQFPDLHSELNLSSLELGDSALYFCASSPRGGNSYNSPLHFGNGTRLTVT.

This sequence joins TRBV2 and TRBJ2-7; D is perhaps TRBD1 or TRBD2 (5 bases each). Trimming took 3 bases from V and 4 from J, leaving 16 bases between them. The CDR3 extends over 15 amino acids. The germline gives CDR1 SNHLY, CDR2 FYNNEI. CDR3 in amino acids: CASSEGRGQSYEQYF. The CDR3 region has the DNA TGTGCCAGCAGTGAGGGACGGGGTCAGAGTTACGAGCAGTACTTC.

V usage is TRBV30 and J usage is TRBJ1-4; unclear D gene. CDR1 is GTSNPN and CDR2 is SVGIG in the germline V gene (reference sequence). Trimming left V 0 bases short and J 7 bases short, with 3 bases between. The CDR3 runs to 11 residues. In DNA form, the CDR3 reads TGTGCCTGGAGTGTAGGTGAAAAACTGTTTTTT. This gives the protein CAWSVGEKLFF.

The chain is built from TRBV19 and TRBJ1-5, with 9 nucleotides matching TRBD1. CDR1 LNHDA and CDR2 SQIVND come from the germline V gene (reference sequence). This CDR3 is built from 15 residues. J gave up 1 base and V 7 bases, and 5 bases lay outside the gene matches. The CDR3 sequence is CASTGTGWSNQPQHF. CDR3 bases: TGTGCCAGTACCGGGACAGGGTGGAGCAATCAGCCCCAGCATTTT.

This sequence joins TRBV28 and TRBJ1-5, with a possible D match to TRBD1 (5 bases). The V end lost 4 bases, the J end lost 1 base, and 8 bases lay between the germline ends. Germline V gene sequence: CDR1 MDHEN, CDR2 SYDVKM. This CDR3 contains 14 residues. The CDR3: CASSSTESNQPQHF. In nucleotides, the CDR3 is TGTGCCAGCAGTTCGACAGAAAGCAATCAGCCCCAGCATTTT.

This clone came up once. The rearrangement joins TRBV9 to TRBJ1-2; D remains ambiguous. The CDR3 runs to 13 residues. The V end was cut by 1 base, the J end by 4 bases, with 8 bases between. Germline V gives CDR1 SGDLS, CDR2 YYNGEE. The CDR3 DNA sequence: TGTGCCAGCAGCGTACAGGACGGCTATGGCTACACCTTC. Translating it yields CASSVQDGYGYTF.

This clone was found a few times. This chain joins TRBV6-1 and TRBJ2-7; 7 bases line up with TRBD1. V gave up 2 bases and J gave up 3 bases; unmatched junction bases: 4. Germline V gene data show CDR1 as MNHNS and CDR2 as SASEGT. The CDR3 length is 14 residues. This CDR3 reads CASSEPGQIYEQYF. CDR3 coding DNA: TGTGCCAGCAGTGAACCGGGACAGATCTACGAGCAGTACTTC.

This chain uses TRBV30 with TRBJ1-1; TRBD1 matches at 9 bases. This CDR3 has 13 residues. Trimming at V came to 0 bases and at J to 6 bases, leaving 2 bases not matched to a gene. CDR1 is GTSNPN, CDR2 SVGIG, per germline (reference sequence). DNA of the CDR3: TGTGCCTGGAGTGTCCGGGACAGGGCTGAAGCTTTCTTT. Protein product: CAWSVRDRAEAFF.

The DNA for the CDR3 is TGTGCCAGCAGCCCTGGGACAGGGGCCGCTGAAGCTTTCTTT. Protein: CASSPGTGAAEAFF. The J gene is TRBJ1-1, the V gene TRBV3-1 (or the pseudogene TRBV3-2); TRBD1 matches at 10 bases. Losses at the gene ends were 4 bases for V and 6 bases for J; bases not matched to a gene: 5. This CDR3 has 14 amino acids. Germline lookup yields CDR1 LGHDT and CDR2 YNNKEL (reference sequence).

The chain employs TRBV24-1 and TRBJ2-3; weak D call: TRBD1 (6 bases). CDR1 is KGHDR and CDR2 is SFDVKD in the germline V gene. Trimming removed 5 bases at V and 0 bases at J, with 23 bases between. The CDR3 is 19 residues long. The CDR3 here is CATSGRIPENRVSTDTQYF. The DNA for the CDR3 is TGTGCCACCAGTGGCCGGATTCCGGAGAACAGGGTAAGCACAGATACGCAGTATTTT.

The chain joins TRBV6-5 to TRBJ2-7, with D possibly matching TRBD2 (6 bases). Germline lookup yields CDR1 MNHEY and CDR2 SVGAGI. The V gene lost 0 bases and the J gene lost 2 bases, with 14 bases spanning the gap. This CDR3 contains 16 residues. CDR3 nucleotide sequence: TGTGCCAGCAGTTACTCCGCCGGGGGTGGTACCTACGAGCAGTACTTC. This translates into CASSYSAGGGTYEQYF.